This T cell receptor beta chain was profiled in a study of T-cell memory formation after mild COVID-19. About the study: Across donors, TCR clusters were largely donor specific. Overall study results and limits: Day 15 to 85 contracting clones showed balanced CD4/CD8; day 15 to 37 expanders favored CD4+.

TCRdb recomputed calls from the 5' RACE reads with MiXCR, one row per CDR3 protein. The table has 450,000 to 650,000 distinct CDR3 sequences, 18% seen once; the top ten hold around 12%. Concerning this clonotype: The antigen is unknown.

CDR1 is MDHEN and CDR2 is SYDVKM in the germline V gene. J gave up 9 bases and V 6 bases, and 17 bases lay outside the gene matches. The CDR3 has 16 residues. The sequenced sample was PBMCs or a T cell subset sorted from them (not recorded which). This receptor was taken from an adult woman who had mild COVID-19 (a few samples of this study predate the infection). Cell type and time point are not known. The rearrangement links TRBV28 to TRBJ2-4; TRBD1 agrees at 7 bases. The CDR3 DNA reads TGTGCCAGCAGCCGACAGGGTCCGATTTTTGGTGGCATTCAGTACTTC. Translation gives CASSRQGPIFGGIQYF.